Shown below are 5 T cell receptor beta chains from a single sample sequenced in a study of blood T cell repertoires in COVID-19. Sequenced by immunoSEQ multiplex PCR; TCRdb stores in-frame clones only, minus some. The data contain about 140,000 clones, 80% to 85% of them seen just once; the ten biggest clones take up less than 9.5%. Input material: peripheral blood. These receptors all stem from a human donor in a cohort sampled during active COVID-19.

The rearrangement uses TRBV11-2 and TRBJ1-5, with 7 bases matching TRBD1. This CDR3 has 14 amino acids. The V gene end was trimmed by 5 bases and the J gene end by 2 bases; junction bases not matched to a gene: 3. CDR1 SGHAT and CDR2 FQNNGV come from the germline V gene. In nucleotides, the CDR3 is TGTGCCAGCAGCCCAGGGGGTGGCAATCAGCCCCAGCATTTT. The encoded protein is CASSPGGGNQPQHF.

The CDR3 loop is CASSPRRGGHNEQFF. CDR3 nucleotide sequence: TGTGCCAGTAGTCCTCGTCGGGGGGGCCATAATGAGCAGTTCTTC. The chain joins TRBV19 to TRBJ2-1; TRBD2 agrees at 8 bases. Germline loops: CDR1 LNHDA, CDR2 SQIVND (reference sequence). The CDR3 runs to 15 residues. V lost 5 bases, J lost 7 bases, and 10 bases stayed unmatched.

V is TRBV13 and J is TRBJ2-1; 11 bases fit TRBD2. With 5 bases clipped from V and 1 base from J, the junction kept 7 bases outside the gene matches. Germline CDR1 is PRHDT and CDR2 is FYEKMQ (reference sequence). The CDR3 is 17 amino acids. CDR3 in amino acids: CASSRTSGGLSYNEQFF. In DNA form, the CDR3 reads TGTGCCAGCAGCAGAACTAGCGGGGGTCTTTCCTACAATGAGCAGTTCTTC. Full variable domain (rest looked up from reference TRBV13 and TRBJ2-1): AAGVIQSPRHLIKEKRETATLKCYPIPRHDTVYWYQQGPGQDPQFLISFYEKMQSDKGSIPDRFSAQQFSDYHSELNMSSLELGDSALYFCASSRTSGGLSYNEQFFGPGTRLTVL.

This chain links TRBV10-3 with TRBJ2-5; a possible D gene is TRBD2 (6 bases). CDR1 is ENHRY and CDR2 is SYGVKD in the germline V gene. The CDR3 is 13 residues long. Trimming removed 8 bases from V and 2 bases from J, with 12 bases in between. DNA for the CDR3: TGTGCCATCTCTGGGGACTTGCAAGAGACCCAGTACTTC. Amino acid sequence: CAISGDLQETQYF.

This clone was seen a few times. The rearrangement links TRBV5-6 to TRBJ1-3, with D tentatively TRBD1 (6 bases). The germline gives CDR1 SGHDT, CDR2 YYEEEE. The V end lost 4 bases, the J end lost 1 base, and 12 bases lay between the germline ends. The CDR3 totals 15 residues. The CDR3 reads CASSPPTGSGNTIYF. As DNA, the CDR3 is TGTGCCAGCAGCCCCCCTACAGGGTCTGGAAACACCATATATTTT.